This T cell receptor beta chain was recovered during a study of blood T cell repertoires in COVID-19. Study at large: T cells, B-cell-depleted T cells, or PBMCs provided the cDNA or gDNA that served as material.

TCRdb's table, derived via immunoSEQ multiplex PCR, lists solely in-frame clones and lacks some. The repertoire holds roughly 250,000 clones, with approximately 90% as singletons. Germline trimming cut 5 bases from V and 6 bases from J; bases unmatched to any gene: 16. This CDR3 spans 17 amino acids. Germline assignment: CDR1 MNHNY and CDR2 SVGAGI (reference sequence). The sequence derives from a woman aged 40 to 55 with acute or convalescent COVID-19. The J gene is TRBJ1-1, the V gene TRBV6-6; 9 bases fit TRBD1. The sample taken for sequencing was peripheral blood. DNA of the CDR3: TGTGCCAGCAGTCCGTACCCAGAGGGACAGGGTACCGCTGAAGCTTTCTTT. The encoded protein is CASSPYPEGQGTAEAFF.